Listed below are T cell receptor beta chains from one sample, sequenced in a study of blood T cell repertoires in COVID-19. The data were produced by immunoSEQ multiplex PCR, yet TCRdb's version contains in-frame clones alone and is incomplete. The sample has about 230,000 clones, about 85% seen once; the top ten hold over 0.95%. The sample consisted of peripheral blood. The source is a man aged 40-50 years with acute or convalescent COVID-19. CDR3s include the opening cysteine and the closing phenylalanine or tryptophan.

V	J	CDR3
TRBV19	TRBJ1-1	CASSIKDGARTAFF
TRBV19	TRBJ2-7	CASKATASYEQYF
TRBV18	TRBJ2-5	CASSPGWGAYQETQYF
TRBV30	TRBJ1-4	CAWTGGANEKLFF
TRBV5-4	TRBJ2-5	CASSGTSGEGYQETQYF
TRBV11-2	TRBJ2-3	CASSLQLAGGQDTQYF
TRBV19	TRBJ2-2	CATLGLAGAGELFF
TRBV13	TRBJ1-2	CASSLGRQGYTF
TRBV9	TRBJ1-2	CASSVGGDGGKGYTF
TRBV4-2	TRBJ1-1	CASSQEKGMNTEAFF
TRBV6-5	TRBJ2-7	CASTRGISYEQYF
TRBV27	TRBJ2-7	CASSLSSEGEQYF
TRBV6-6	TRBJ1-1	CASSLGVPNTEAFF
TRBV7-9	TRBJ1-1	CASSLDRVNTEAFF
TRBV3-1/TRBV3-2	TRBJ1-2	CASSQVDRGYGYTF
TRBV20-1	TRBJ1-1	CSASTSQNMNTEAFF
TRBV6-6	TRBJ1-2	CASSRTGTGGPLGYGYTF
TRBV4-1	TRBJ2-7	CASSQPGEGRFEQYF